A single sample gave rise to the 16 T cell receptor beta chains below, sequenced in a study of T cell responses to AZD1222 COVID-19 vaccine. TCRdb's table, derived via immunoSEQ multiplex PCR, lists solely in-frame clones and lacks some. The table has approximately 160,000 clones, around 88% seen once. The sample was peripheral blood, taken on day 0 of AZD1222 vaccination. The receptors derive from an adult in good health.

The chain couples TRBV4-2 to TRBJ2-7; 8 bases are a match to TRBD2. There are 17 residues in the CDR3. Germline V gives CDR1 LGHNA, CDR2 YNFKEQ. V shed 1 base and J 7 bases; nucleotides not matched to a gene: 15. CDR3 sequence (DNA): TGTGCCAGCAGCCAAGGCGCCCGGGGAGGCTCGGGAGGGGAGCAGTACTTC. Protein: CASSQGARGGSGGEQYF.

The chain recombines TRBV29-1 with TRBJ2-7; D may be TRBD1 (5 bases). Trimming cost V 7 bases and J 4 bases, with 14 bases left between them. Per germline, CDR1 SQVTM and CDR2 ANQGSEA. This CDR3 has 12 amino acids. The CDR3 coding sequence is TGCAGCGCTAAGCCCGCAGGGTACGAGCAGTACTTC. It yields the protein CSAKPAGYEQYF.

The count of this clone is one. The CDR3 DNA reads TGCGCCAGCAGCCGAGTGGGGGATAATTCACCCCTCCACTTT. Amino acid sequence: CASSRVGDNSPLHF. The genes are TRBV5-1 and TRBJ1-6, with D possibly TRBD1 on 5 matching bases. From germline, CDR1 is SGHRS and CDR2 YFSETQ. This CDR3 region has 14 residues. The V and J ends lost 4 bases and 5 bases respectively, with 10 bases between them.

The chain couples TRBV19 to TRBJ2-3; D gene unclear. Trimming took off 3 bases at V and 9 bases at J, with 19 bases between the two ends. Germline CDR1 and CDR2: LNHDA and SQIVND (reference sequence). The CDR3 consists of 15 residues. CDR3: CASSIFRRTKGTQYF. CDR3 nucleotides: TGTGCCAGTAGTATCTTTAGGCGGACGAAGGGAACGCAGTATTTT.

The CDR3 is CASSAGGNSPLHF. The CDR3 DNA sequence: TGTGCCAGTAGTGCTGGGGGCAATTCACCCCTCCACTTT. The chain joins TRBV19 to TRBJ1-6; perhaps TRBD1 as D (6 bases). CDR1 LNHDA and CDR2 SQIVND come from the germline V gene (reference sequence). This CDR3 spans 13 amino acids. V was shortened by 5 bases and J by 7 bases, with 9 bases between the two germline ends.

The chain carries TRBV5-1 and TRBJ1-2; D gene uncertain. V lost 0 bases, J lost 4 bases, and 10 bases lay in between. The CDR3 length is 14 residues. Germline-derived CDR1 and CDR2 are SGHRS and YFSETQ. CDR3 in amino acids: CASSLEGTVYGYTF. The DNA of the CDR3 is TGCGCCAGCAGCTTGGAAGGTACAGTCTATGGCTACACCTTC.

Here the CDR3 reads CASSPYTGTGGHEQYF. In nucleotides, the CDR3 is TGTGCCAGCAGCCCTTATACCGGGACAGGGGGCCACGAGCAGTACTTC. The rearrangement joins TRBV11-3 to TRBJ2-7, with 12 bases aligning to TRBD1. Germline V CDR1 and CDR2: SGHNT, YENEEA. The length of the CDR3 is 16 residues. V shed 5 bases, J shed 5 bases, and the junction held 10 bases outside the gene matches.

This clone occurred once. The junction differs from germline at one of its ends, possibly a read error. The rearrangement uses TRBV5-1 and TRBJ2-3; maybe TRBD2 (7 bases). The CDR3 contains 15 residues. Germline CDR1 SGHRS, CDR2 YFSETQ. DNA for the CDR3: TGCGCCAGCAGCTTGGCAGGGGCGGGGGCAGATACCCAGTATTTT. Translation gives CASSLAGAGADTQYF.

The rearrangement links TRBV28 to TRBJ1-5, with 9 bases that match TRBD1. Germline trimming cut 7 bases from V and 3 bases from J; bases unmatched to any gene: 13. From germline, CDR1 is MDHEN and CDR2 SYDVKM. CDR3 size: 17 residues. The DNA for the CDR3 is TGTGCCAGCAAACCGCTCCGGGACAGGGTAAACAATCAGCCCCAGCATTTT. Translating gives CASKPLRDRVNNQPQHF.

The chain joins TRBV7-8 to TRBJ2-7, with TRBD1 identical over 9 bases. J lost 2 bases, V lost 5 bases, and 1 base had no gene match. This CDR3 region has 13 residues. Per the germline V gene, CDR1 is SGHVS and CDR2 is FQNEAQ. The CDR3 DNA is TGTGCCAGCAGCCGGGACAGGGCCTACGAGCAGTACTTC. Its protein is CASSRDRAYEQYF.

This sequence joins TRBV19 and TRBJ1-5; tentatively, D is TRBD1 (5 bases). In germline, CDR1 is LNHDA, CDR2 SQIVND (reference sequence). Trimming pared 1 base from V and 4 bases from J, leaving 11 bases between. The CDR3 runs to 15 residues. The CDR3 sequence is CASSIVPGHNQPQHF. The CDR3, as DNA: TGTGCCAGTAGTATAGTGCCAGGGCATAATCAGCCCCAGCATTTT.

This rearrangement joins TRBV5-4 to TRBJ1-5, with 10 positions matching TRBD1. V trimming: 4 bases; J trimming: 4 bases; junction bases outside the gene matches: 5. The CDR3 length is 15 residues. Germline CDR1 reads SGHNT; CDR2 reads YYREEE (reference sequence). CDR3 DNA: TGTGCCAGCAGCGCCGGGACAGGGGTGAATCAGCCCCAGCATTTT. Protein product: CASSAGTGVNQPQHF.

V is TRBV6-5 and J is TRBJ2-1; 7 positions agree with TRBD2. The CDR3 runs to 16 residues. Germline assignment: CDR1 MNHEY and CDR2 SVGAGI. V trimming: 2 bases; J trimming: 6 bases; junction bases outside the gene matches: 10. CDR3 sequence reads: CASSYTGTTNGNEQFF. The CDR3 DNA reads as TGTGCCAGCAGTTACACCGGGACTACCAACGGCAATGAGCAGTTCTTC.

The chain uses TRBV5-1 and TRBJ2-5; 15 positions match TRBD2. V trimming: 4 bases; J trimming: 5 bases; junction bases outside the gene matches: 9. This CDR3 spans 17 amino acids. CDR1 is SGHRS and CDR2 is YFSETQ in the germline V gene. The CDR3, as DNA: TGCGCCAGCAGCCCAGGACTAGCGGGAGGGCCTGGGGAGACCCAGTACTTC. It codes for CASSPGLAGGPGETQYF.

The DNA of the CDR3 is TGTGCCAGCAGAATGCGGCCACCGGGACTAGCGGACAATGAGCAGTTCTTC. Translated, it gives CASRMRPPGLADNEQFF. The chain uses TRBV7-3 and TRBJ2-1; TRBD2 aligns across 11 bases. The CDR3 runs 17 residues. Germline V gives CDR1 SGHTA, CDR2 FQGTGA. V gave up 6 bases and J gave up 5 bases; unmatched junction bases: 12.

CDR3 in amino acids: CASSVVPTSGGETQYF. The CDR3 DNA reads as TGTGCCAGCAGCGTAGTACCAACTAGCGGCGGGGAGACCCAGTACTTC. V usage is TRBV9 and J usage is TRBJ2-5; TRBD2 agrees at 8 bases. Trimming took 0 bases from V and 5 from J; bases not matched to a gene: 9. Per germline, CDR1 SGDLS and CDR2 YYNGEE. The CDR3 extends over 16 amino acids.